This T cell receptor beta chain was documented in a study of somatic mutations in cytotoxic T cells in rheumatoid arthritis. In the study overall: Right after diagnosis, and before any treatment had started, patient peripheral blood (almost 31 ml EDTA) was drawn.

The repertoire was sequenced with immunoSEQ multiplex PCR; TCRdb's copy has only in-frame clones and lacks some. Of more than 12,000 clones in the sample, 72% were seen once. Per the germline V gene, CDR1 is MNHEY and CDR2 is SMNVEV (reference sequence). The CDR3 spans 15 residues. V was clipped by 3 bases and J by 4 bases, with 16 bases between them. The rearrangement links TRBV27 to TRBJ2-7; TRBD2 might be the D (5 bases). This TCR was sampled from an adult with rheumatoid arthritis. The material sequenced was CD8+ T cells sorted from blood. The CDR3: CASSFYPGWGYEQYF. CDR3 DNA: TGTGCCAGCAGTTTTTATCCGGGGTGGGGTTACGAGCAGTACTTC.